These 2 T cell receptor beta chains share one sample of origin, sequenced in a study of siplizumab effects on memory and regulatory T cells. The data were produced by immunoSEQ multiplex PCR, yet TCRdb's version contains in-frame clones alone and is incomplete. The sample includes about 100,000 clones, 85% to 95% of them seen just once. Sequenced sample: non-Treg CD4+ T cells sorted from blood. The receptors stem from a human donor in good health.

This chain connects TRBV6-1 to TRBJ1-1, with a weak D call TRBD1 (6 bases). Per the germline V gene, CDR1 is MNHNS and CDR2 is SASEGT. V was clipped by 10 bases and J by 6 bases, with 15 bases between them. The CDR3 runs to 12 residues. The CDR3, as DNA: TGTGCCATCATGCGGGGGGCCTCTGAAGCTTTCTTT. Residues: CAIMRGASEAFF.

The V call is TRBV2, the J call TRBJ2-1; 13 bases are shared with TRBD2. Looked up from germline, CDR1 is SNHLY and CDR2 is FYNNEI. J was trimmed by 9 bases and V by 4 bases; bases with no gene match: 6. The CDR3 is made up of 15 amino acids. CDR3: CASSAGLAGVGEQFF. The CDR3 nucleotides are TGTGCCAGCAGTGCCGGACTAGCGGGAGTAGGTGAGCAGTTCTTC.